The 29 T cell receptor beta chains given below trace back to one sample, sequenced in a study of control samples from healthy donors and cancer patients. Profiled with immunoSEQ multiplex PCR; TCRdb holds only in-frame clones, not every one. The sample records some 96,000 clones, roughly 87% being singletons. Specimen: blood. The receptors derive from a woman between 50 and 59 years old in good health.

The chain links TRBV27 to TRBJ1-5; D not resolved. Germline V gene sequence: CDR1 MNHEY, CDR2 SMNVEV (reference sequence). The V and J ends lost 0 bases and 7 bases respectively, with 13 bases between them. The CDR3 covers 15 residues. The CDR3 DNA is TGTGCCAGCAGTTTATCGGGAACCGGAGGCCAGCCCCAGCATTTT. It translates to CASSLSGTGGQPQHF.

This chain uses TRBV2 with TRBJ1-5; possibly TRBD1 for D (5 bases). CDR3 size: 19 residues. In germline, CDR1 is SNHLY, CDR2 FYNNEI. V lost 3 bases and J 6 bases, leaving 27 bases between the germline ends. CDR3 DNA: TGTGCCAGCAGTGACCGGCTAACAGCCGGGGGGGTTGATCGTCAGCCCCAGCATTTT. Protein product: CASSDRLTAGGVDRQPQHF.

The genes are TRBV7-2 and TRBJ1-5; no reliable D call. Germline loops: CDR1 SGHTA, CDR2 FQGNSA. V lost 2 bases and J lost 4, with 12 bases in between. CDR3 length: 15 residues. The CDR3 nucleotides are TGTGCCAGCAGCTTACAACCAGGACCTAATCAGCCCCAGCATTTT. Encoded protein: CASSLQPGPNQPQHF.

V usage is TRBV11-3 and J usage is TRBJ1-3, with 9 bases matching TRBD1. The J segment lost 4 bases and the V segment lost 5 bases, leaving 3 bases of the junction unmatched. Germline V lookup: CDR1 SGHNT, CDR2 YENEEA. The CDR3 is made up of 14 amino acids. The CDR3 region is CASSHGTGGNTIYF. The CDR3 DNA follows: TGTGCCAGCAGCCATGGGACAGGGGGAAACACCATATATTTT.

This clone was seen once. The rearrangement links TRBV9 to TRBJ2-3, with TRBD1 identical over 7 bases. Germline V CDR1 and CDR2: SGDLS, YYNGEE. J was trimmed by 3 bases and V by 4 bases; bases with no gene match: 11. The length of the CDR3 is 16 residues. The CDR3 DNA reads TGTGCCAGCAGCCCTAGAGGGGGCTCGCTTACAGATACGCAGTATTTT. Its protein is CASSPRGGSLTDTQYF.

The chain uses TRBV6-5 and TRBJ2-7; 7 positions match TRBD1. In germline, CDR1 is MNHEY, CDR2 SVGAGI. This CDR3 is 14 amino acids long. Trimming cost V 6 bases and J 6 bases; bases outside gene matches: 11. CDR3 sequence: CASRQQGQSFEQYF. The CDR3 coding sequence is TGTGCCAGCAGGCAACAGGGACAGTCTTTCGAGCAGTACTTC.

The V and J genes are TRBV6-2 or TRBV6-3 and TRBJ1-3; weak D call: TRBD1 (5 bases). The V and J ends lost 6 bases and 4 bases respectively, with 13 bases between them. CDR3 length equals 14 residues. Looked up from germline, CDR1 is MNHEY and CDR2 is SVGEGT. The CDR3 DNA reads as TGTGCCAGCAGCCTCGGGACGGCAGGAAACACCATATATTTT. Encoded protein: CASSLGTAGNTIYF.

The chain joins TRBV20-1 to TRBJ1-6, with 9 bases that match TRBD1. V lost 3 bases to trimming and J lost 6 bases; unmatched junction nucleotides: 3. In germline, CDR1 is DFQATT, CDR2 SNEGSKA (reference sequence). This CDR3 is 14 amino acids long. The CDR3 DNA follows: TGCAGTGCTAGTGGGACAGGGTTTAATTCACCCCTCCACTTT. It specifies CSASGTGFNSPLHF.

The chain joins TRBV4-3 to TRBJ2-1; 8 nucleotides match TRBD2. The V gene end was trimmed by 1 base and the J gene end by 8 bases; junction bases not matched to a gene: 10. Looked up from germline, CDR1 is LGHNA and CDR2 is YSLEER. The CDR3 runs 16 residues. DNA for the CDR3: TGCGCCAGCAGCCAAGCCCTGGAGCGGGAGTTTGATGAGCAGTTCTTC. Translation gives CASSQALEREFDEQFF.

V gene TRBV25-1 combines with J gene TRBJ1-1; D perhaps matches TRBD1 (5 bases). Looked up from germline, CDR1 is MGHDK and CDR2 is SYGVNS. V was shortened by 6 bases and J by 8 bases, with 13 bases between the two germline ends. This CDR3 region has 12 residues. CDR3 sequence (DNA): TGTGCCAGCAGCTGGGGGGAGGGAGAAGCTTTCTTT. It translates to CASSWGEGEAFF. Drawing the rest from reference TRBV25-1 and TRBJ1-1, the complete variable domain is EADIYQTPRYLVIGTGKKITLECSQTMGHDKMYWYQQDPGMELHLIHYSYGVNSTEKGDLSSESTVSRIRTEHFPLTLESARPSHTSQYLCASSWGEGEAFFGQGTRLTVV.

The gene calls are TRBV6-5 and TRBJ2-1, with a weak D call TRBD2 (6 bases). This CDR3 has 14 residues. V shed 10 bases and J shed 0 bases, with 13 bases lying between them. Germline values: CDR1 MNHEY, CDR2 SVGAGI. Here the CDR3 reads CATLPSDSYNEQFF. As DNA, the CDR3 is TGTGCCACCCTACCTAGCGACTCCTACAATGAGCAGTTCTTC.

The genes are TRBV11-2 and TRBJ1-2, with TRBD1 matching over 10 bases. Germline V gene lookup returns CDR1 SGHAT and CDR2 FQNNGV. V lost 6 bases and J lost 6; bases outside the gene matches: 16. The CDR3 is 17 amino acids. CDR3 nucleotide sequence: TGTGCCAGCAGTCTAGAGTCTTACGGGACAGGGGTTGATGGCTACACCTTC. Amino acids: CASSLESYGTGVDGYTF.

J is TRBJ2-1 and V is TRBV15; D gene ambiguous. The CDR3 has 16 amino acids. CDR1 LNHNV and CDR2 YYDKDF come from the germline V gene (reference sequence). V dropped 2 bases and J dropped 6 bases, with 17 bases sitting between them. The CDR3 DNA is TGTGCCACCAGCAGACTTCTCTTAACGTCGGCCAATGAGCAGTTCTTC. This codes for CATSRLLLTSANEQFF.

The chain has TRBV29-1 and TRBJ1-1; weak D call: TRBD1 (6 bases). V dropped 7 bases and J dropped 0 bases, with 18 bases sitting between them. The CDR3 loop spans 15 amino acids. Germline V gene lookup returns CDR1 SQVTM and CDR2 ANQGSEA. The CDR3 sequence is CSANRDGTLNTEAFF. CDR3 DNA: TGCAGCGCCAACAGGGATGGGACCCTGAACACTGAAGCTTTCTTT.

The chain joins TRBV9 to TRBJ1-2; 8 bases fit TRBD1. Unmatched junction bases numbered 6, after V lost 3 bases and J lost 8 bases. The CDR3 is 13 amino acids. Germline V gene lookup returns CDR1 SGDLS and CDR2 YYNGEE. The CDR3 DNA follows: TGTGCCAGCAGCGACCCACAGGGGGGAGGCTACACCTTC. Protein sequence: CASSDPQGGGYTF. Using reference TRBV9 and TRBJ1-2 for the parts outside the CDR3, the full variable domain is DSGVTQTPKHLITATGQRVTLRCSPRSGDLSVYWYQQSLDQGLQFLIQYYNGEERAKGNILERFSAQQFPDLHSELNLSSLELGDSALYFCASSDPQGGGYTFGSGTRLTVV.

This clone was recorded a few times. This chain uses TRBV4-1 with TRBJ2-1; no firm D call. This CDR3 region has 12 residues. With 3 bases removed from V and 4 bases from J, the gap between germline ends came to 4 bases. In germline, CDR1 is MGHRA, CDR2 YSYEKL. The CDR3 region is CASSHVYNEQFF. For the CDR3, the DNA is TGCGCCAGCAGCCACGTATACAATGAGCAGTTCTTC.

The rearrangement links TRBV11-2 to TRBJ1-1, with D perhaps matching TRBD1 (5 bases). With 2 bases removed from V and 3 bases from J, the gap between germline ends came to 10 bases. The CDR3 contains 14 residues. Germline V CDR1 and CDR2: SGHAT, FQNNGV. CDR3 bases: TGTGCCAGCAGCTTACAGGGCTCCGACACTGAAGCTTTCTTT. Residues: CASSLQGSDTEAFF.

The V and J genes are TRBV28 and TRBJ2-7; 12 nucleotides line up with TRBD2. This CDR3 has 16 amino acids. Germline CDR1 is MDHEN and CDR2 is SYDVKM. V shed 5 bases, J shed 5 bases, and the junction held 10 bases outside the gene matches. CDR3 DNA sequence: TGTGCCAGCAGTCCTATCAGACTAGCGGGGGAACACGAGCAGTACTTC. Translated, it gives CASSPIRLAGEHEQYF.

The chain links TRBV27 to TRBJ2-3, with D unclear. The V end lost 4 bases, the J end lost 6 bases, and 8 bases lay between the germline ends. The CDR3 totals 12 residues. Germline values: CDR1 MNHEY, CDR2 SMNVEV (reference sequence). CDR3 loop: CASSSLPDTQYF. CDR3 bases: TGTGCCAGCAGTTCCTTGCCTGATACGCAGTATTTT.

The V call is TRBV30, the J call TRBJ1-3, with TRBD1 matching over 7 bases. The CDR3 has 13 residues. Germline V gene data show CDR1 as GTSNPN and CDR2 as SVGIG (reference sequence). J lost 3 bases, V lost 3 bases, and 2 bases had no gene match. CDR3 sequence reads: CAWRQGLGNTIYF. CDR3 sequence (DNA): TGTGCCTGGAGACAGGGGCTTGGAAACACCATATATTTT.

CDR3 sequence reads: CASSWSTTPLSNQPQHF. CDR3 DNA sequence: TGTGCCAGCAGCTGGTCCACAACACCACTTAGCAATCAGCCCCAGCATTTT. This chain connects TRBV5-6 to TRBJ1-5; no clear D. The germline CDR1 and CDR2 sequences are SGHDT and YYEEEE. Deletions cut 3 bases from V and 0 bases from J, with 16 bases between. The length of the CDR3 is 17 residues. The complete variable domain, with remaining parts taken from reference TRBV5-6 and TRBJ1-5, reads DAGVTQSPTHLIKTRGQQVTLRCSPKSGHDTVSWYQQALGQGPQFIFQYYEEEERQRGNFPDRFSGHQFPNYSSELNVNALLLGDSALYLCASSWSTTPLSNQPQHFGDGTRLSIL.

The genes are TRBV29-1 and TRBJ2-3; TRBD1 matches 7 bases. The germline CDR1 and CDR2 sequences are SQVTM and ANQGSEA. The CDR3 has 14 residues. Trimming cost V 5 bases and J 2 bases; bases outside gene matches: 7. CDR3 loop: CSVLDREDTDTQYF. CDR3 coding DNA: TGCAGCGTTCTCGACAGGGAAGACACAGATACGCAGTATTTT.

The V and J genes are TRBV18 and TRBJ2-5, with 16 bases fitting TRBD2. Germline assignment: CDR1 KGHSH and CDR2 LQKENI. After removal of 6 bases from V and 4 bases from J, the junction contained 11 bases not matched to a gene. The length of the CDR3 is 18 residues. The CDR3: CASSQPGLAGGPRETQYF. The CDR3 region has the DNA TGTGCCAGCTCTCAACCGGGACTAGCGGGAGGGCCTAGAGAGACCCAGTACTTC.

The chain couples TRBV24-1 to TRBJ1-5; no reliable D call. The V gene lost 4 bases and the J gene lost 3 bases, with 9 bases spanning the gap. The CDR3 sequence is 14 residues long. The germline V gene has CDR1 KGHDR and CDR2 SFDVKD. The CDR3 DNA reads TGTGCCACCAGTGACTGGGCAGACAATCAGCCCCAGCATTTT. This translates into CATSDWADNQPQHF.

This chain connects TRBV6-2 or TRBV6-3 to TRBJ2-1; perhaps TRBD2 as D (5 bases). Trimming removed 0 bases at V and 2 bases at J, with 11 bases between. The CDR3 runs 16 residues. Germline CDR1 MNHEY, CDR2 SVGEGT. DNA of the CDR3: TGTGCCAGCAGTTACTCGAGGAGCGGAGCCTACAATGAGCAGTTCTTC. It translates to CASSYSRSGAYNEQFF.

This clone appeared a single time. The rearrangement links TRBV19 to TRBJ2-5, with TRBD1 matching 11 bases. This CDR3 is built from 14 residues. Trimming at V came to 5 bases and at J to 4 bases, leaving 3 bases not matched to a gene. Germline assignment: CDR1 LNHDA and CDR2 SQIVND (reference sequence). CDR3 bases: TGTGCCAGTAGTGGACAGGGGGCGCGAGAGACCCAGTACTTC. It translates to CASSGQGARETQYF.

The chain is built from TRBV4-3 and TRBJ1-1; 7 positions match TRBD1. The CDR3 is made up of 16 amino acids. Per the germline V gene, CDR1 is LGHNA and CDR2 is YSLEER. With 1 base clipped from V and 1 base from J, the junction kept 6 bases outside the gene matches. CDR3 sequence (DNA): TGCGCCAGCAGCCAAGGATCGACAGGGAGGAACACTGAAGCTTTCTTT. This encodes CASSQGSTGRNTEAFF.

The chain employs TRBV12-5 and TRBJ2-5; no clear D. Germline CDR1 reads LGHNT; CDR2 reads FRNRAP. V was shortened by 2 bases and J by 4 bases, with 5 bases between the two germline ends. The CDR3 length is 12 residues. DNA for the CDR3: TGTGCTAGTGGTTTGTTATCAGAGACCCAGTACTTC. Its protein is CASGLLSETQYF.

V is TRBV9 and J is TRBJ1-3, with D hard to call. The V gene lost 3 bases and the J gene lost 0 bases, with 13 bases spanning the gap. Per germline, CDR1 SGDLS and CDR2 YYNGEE. CDR3 size: 16 residues. CDR3 DNA: TGTGCCAGCAGCGACGGACTACTCATCTCTGGAAACACCATATATTTT. This sequence encodes CASSDGLLISGNTIYF.